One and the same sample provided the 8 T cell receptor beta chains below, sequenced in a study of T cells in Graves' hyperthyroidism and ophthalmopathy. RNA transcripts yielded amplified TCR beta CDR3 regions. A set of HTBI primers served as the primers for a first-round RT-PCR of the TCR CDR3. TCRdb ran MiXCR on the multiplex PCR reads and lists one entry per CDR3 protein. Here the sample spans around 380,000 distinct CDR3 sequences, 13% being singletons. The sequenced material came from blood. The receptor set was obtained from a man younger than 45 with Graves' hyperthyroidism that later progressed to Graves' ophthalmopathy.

DNA of the CDR3: TGTGCCTGCCGGCGGGATTCCCACACAACTGAAGCTTTCTTT. This gives the protein CACRRDSHTTEAFF. This rearrangement joins TRBV30 to TRBJ1-1, with D unresolved. Germline CDR1 reads GTSNPN; CDR2 reads SVGIG (reference sequence). V lost 6 bases and J 5 bases, leaving 19 bases between the germline ends. This CDR3 has 14 amino acids.

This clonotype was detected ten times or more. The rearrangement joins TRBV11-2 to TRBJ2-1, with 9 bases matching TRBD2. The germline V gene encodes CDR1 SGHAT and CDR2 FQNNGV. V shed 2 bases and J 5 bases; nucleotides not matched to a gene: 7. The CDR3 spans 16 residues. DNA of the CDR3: TGTGCCAGCAGCTTATTGCGGGGGGGCAAAAACAATGAGCAGTTCTTC. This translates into CASSLLRGGKNNEQFF.

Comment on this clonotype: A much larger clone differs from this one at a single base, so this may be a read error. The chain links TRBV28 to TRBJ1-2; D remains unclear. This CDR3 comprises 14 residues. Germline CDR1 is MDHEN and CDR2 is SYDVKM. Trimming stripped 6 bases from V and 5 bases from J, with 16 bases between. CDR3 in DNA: TGTGCCAGCAGACCCGACCAGATCGGGTATGGCTACACCTTC. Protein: CASRPDQIGYGYTF.

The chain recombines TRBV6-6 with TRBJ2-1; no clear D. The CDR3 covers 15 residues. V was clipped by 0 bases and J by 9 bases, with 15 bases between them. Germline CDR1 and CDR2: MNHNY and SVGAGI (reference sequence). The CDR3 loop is CASSYSRSYGGEQFF. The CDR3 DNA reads TGTGCCAGCAGTTACTCCCGATCATACGGTGGTGAGCAGTTCTTC.

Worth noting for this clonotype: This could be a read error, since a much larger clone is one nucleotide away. This CDR3 reads CASSEDRSGWTFYEQYF. The CDR3 DNA is TGTGCCAGCAGTGAAGATAGGAGCGGGTGGACATTCTACGAGCAGTACTTC. The chain recombines TRBV2 with TRBJ2-7, with D possibly matching TRBD2 (6 bases). Looked up from germline, CDR1 is SNHLY and CDR2 is FYNNEI. The CDR3 covers 17 residues. Trimming cost V 1 base and J 3 bases, with 19 bases left between them. The variable domain in full, completed from reference TRBV2 and TRBJ2-7, reads EPEVTQTPSHQVTQMGQEVILRCVPISNHLYFYWYRQILGQKVEFLVSFYNNEISEKSEIFDDQFSVERPDGSNFTLKIRSTKLEDSAMYFCASSEDRSGWTFYEQYFGPGTRLTVT.

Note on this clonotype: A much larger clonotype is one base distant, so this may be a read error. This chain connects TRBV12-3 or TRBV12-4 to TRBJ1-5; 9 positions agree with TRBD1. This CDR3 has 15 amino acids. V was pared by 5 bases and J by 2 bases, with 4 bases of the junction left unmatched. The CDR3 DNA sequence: TGTGCCAGCAGTACAGGGGGCGCGGGCAATCAGCCCCAGCATTTT. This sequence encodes CASSTGGAGNQPQHF.

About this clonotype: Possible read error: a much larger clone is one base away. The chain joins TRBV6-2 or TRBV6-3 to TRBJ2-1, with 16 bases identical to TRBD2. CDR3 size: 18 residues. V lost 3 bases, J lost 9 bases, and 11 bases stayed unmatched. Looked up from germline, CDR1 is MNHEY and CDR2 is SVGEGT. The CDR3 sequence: CASSYLGTSGGAGSEQFF. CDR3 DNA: TGTGCCAGCAGTTATCTCGGGACTAGCGGGGGGGCGGGGAGTGAGCAGTTCTTC.

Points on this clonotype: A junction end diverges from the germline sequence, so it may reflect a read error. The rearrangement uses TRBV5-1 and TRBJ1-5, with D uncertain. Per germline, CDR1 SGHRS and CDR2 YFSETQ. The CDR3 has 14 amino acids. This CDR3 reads CAGSLGDSNQPQHF. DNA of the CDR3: TGCGCCGGCAGCTTGGGTGATAGCAATCAGCCCCAGCATTTT.